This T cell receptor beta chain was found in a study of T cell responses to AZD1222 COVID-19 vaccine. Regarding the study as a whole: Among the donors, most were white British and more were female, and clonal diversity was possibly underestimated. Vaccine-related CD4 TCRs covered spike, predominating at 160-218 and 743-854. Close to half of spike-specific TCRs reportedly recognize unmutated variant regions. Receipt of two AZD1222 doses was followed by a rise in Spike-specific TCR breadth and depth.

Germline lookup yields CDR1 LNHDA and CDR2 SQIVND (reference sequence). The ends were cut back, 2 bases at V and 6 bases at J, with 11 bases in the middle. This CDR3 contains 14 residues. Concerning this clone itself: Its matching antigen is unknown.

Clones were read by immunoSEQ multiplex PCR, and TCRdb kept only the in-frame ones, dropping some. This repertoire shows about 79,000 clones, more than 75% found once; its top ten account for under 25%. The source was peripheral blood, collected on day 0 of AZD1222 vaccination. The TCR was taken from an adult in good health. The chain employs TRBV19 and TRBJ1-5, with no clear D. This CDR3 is CASSITVIRQPQHF. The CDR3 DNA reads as TGTGCCAGTAGTATAACCGTAATACGTCAGCCCCAGCATTTT.